Only a few counts were recorded for the clone carrying this TCR beta chain. Data came from immunoSEQ multiplex PCR; TCRdb stores just in-frame clones and leaves some out. This table holds more than 85,000 clones, 80% to 95% found once. The sample comes from a study of blood T cell repertoires in COVID-19. Study-wide context: The United States, Italy and Spain provided the acute and convalescent COVID-19 samples. T cells, B-cell-depleted T cells, or PBMCs provided the cDNA or gDNA that served as material.

The sequenced sample consisted of peripheral blood. The TCR sequence derives from a man between 65 and 85 years old with acute or convalescent COVID-19.

CDR3 region: CASAGTVNSPLHF. For the CDR3, the DNA is TGTGCCAGCGCCGGGACAGTTAATTCACCCCTCCACTTT. J is TRBJ1-6 and V is TRBV9; 7 nucleotides agree with TRBD1. The V segment lost 7 bases and the J segment 6 bases; nucleotides outside the gene matches: 4. The CDR3 contains 13 residues. The germline CDR1 and CDR2 sequences are SGDLS and YYNGEE.